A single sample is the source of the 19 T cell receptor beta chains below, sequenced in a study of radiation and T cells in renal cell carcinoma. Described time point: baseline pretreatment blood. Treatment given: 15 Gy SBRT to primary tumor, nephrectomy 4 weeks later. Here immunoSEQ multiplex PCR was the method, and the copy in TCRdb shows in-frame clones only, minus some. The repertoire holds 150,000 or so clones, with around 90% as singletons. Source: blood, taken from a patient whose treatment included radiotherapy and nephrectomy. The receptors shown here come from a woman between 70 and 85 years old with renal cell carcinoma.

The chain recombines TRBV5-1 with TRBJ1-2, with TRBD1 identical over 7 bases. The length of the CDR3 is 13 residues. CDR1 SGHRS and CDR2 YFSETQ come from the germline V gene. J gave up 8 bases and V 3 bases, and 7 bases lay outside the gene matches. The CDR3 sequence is CASSSGGVTGYTF. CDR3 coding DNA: TGCGCCAGCAGCTCAGGGGGGGTGACCGGCTACACCTTC.

The CDR3 reads CSVRRDPYEQYF. The CDR3, as DNA: TGCAGCGTACGCAGGGACCCCTACGAGCAGTACTTC. The chain uses TRBV29-1 and TRBJ2-7; D could derive from TRBD1 or TRBD2 (5 bases each). This CDR3 has 12 amino acids. The V and J ends lost 6 bases and 2 bases respectively, with 11 bases between them. Germline V lookup: CDR1 SQVTM, CDR2 ANQGSEA.

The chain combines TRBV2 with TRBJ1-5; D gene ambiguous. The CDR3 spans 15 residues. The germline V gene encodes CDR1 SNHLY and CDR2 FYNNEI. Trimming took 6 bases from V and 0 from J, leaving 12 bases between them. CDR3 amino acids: CASSRNYNSNQPQHF. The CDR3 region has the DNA TGTGCCAGCAGCCGAAACTACAATAGCAATCAGCCCCAGCATTTT.

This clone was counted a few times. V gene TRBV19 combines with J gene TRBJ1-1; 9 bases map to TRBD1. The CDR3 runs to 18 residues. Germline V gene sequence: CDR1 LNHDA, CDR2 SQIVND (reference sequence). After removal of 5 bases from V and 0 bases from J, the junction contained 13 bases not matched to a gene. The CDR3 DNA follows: TGTGCCAGTAGTGAATTAACAGGGGGCCGAGGAATGAACACTGAAGCTTTCTTT. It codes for CASSELTGGRGMNTEAFF.

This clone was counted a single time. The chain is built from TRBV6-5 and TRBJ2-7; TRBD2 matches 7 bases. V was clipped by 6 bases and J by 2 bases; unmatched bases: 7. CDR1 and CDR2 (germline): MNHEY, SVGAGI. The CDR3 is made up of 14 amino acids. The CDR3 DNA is TGTGCCAGCAGCTCCAGAGCGGGGCCCTACGAGCAGTACTTC. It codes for CASSSRAGPYEQYF.

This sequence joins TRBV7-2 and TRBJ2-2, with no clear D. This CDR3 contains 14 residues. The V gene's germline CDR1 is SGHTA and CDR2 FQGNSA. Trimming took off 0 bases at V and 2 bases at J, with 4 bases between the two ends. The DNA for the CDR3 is TGTGCCAGCAGCTTAGCCCCCAACACCGGGGAGCTGTTTTTT. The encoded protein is CASSLAPNTGELFF. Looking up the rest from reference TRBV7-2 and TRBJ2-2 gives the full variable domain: GAGVSQSPSNKVTEKGKDVELRCDPISGHTALYWYRQSLGQGLEFLIYFQGNSAPDKSGLPSDRFSAERTGGSVSTLTIQRTQQEDSAVYLCASSLAPNTGELFFGEGSRLTVL.

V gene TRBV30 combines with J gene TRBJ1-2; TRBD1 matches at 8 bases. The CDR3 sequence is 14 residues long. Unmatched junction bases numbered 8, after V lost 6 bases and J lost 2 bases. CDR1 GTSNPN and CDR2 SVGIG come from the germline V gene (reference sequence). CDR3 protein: CACPGTGTNYGYTF. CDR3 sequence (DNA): TGTGCCTGTCCCGGGACAGGAACGAACTATGGCTACACCTTC. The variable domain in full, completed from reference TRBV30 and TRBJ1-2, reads SQTIHQWPATLVQPVGSPLSLECTVEGTSNPNLYWYRQAAGRGLQLLFYSVGIGQISSEVPQNLSASRPQDRQFILSSKKLLLSDSGFYLCACPGTGTNYGYTFGSGTRLTVV.

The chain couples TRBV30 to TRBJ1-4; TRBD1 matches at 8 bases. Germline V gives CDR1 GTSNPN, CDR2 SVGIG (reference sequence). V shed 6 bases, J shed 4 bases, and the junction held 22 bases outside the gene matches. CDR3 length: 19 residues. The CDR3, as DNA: TGTGCCTGCCCTATCACGGGCTGGGCAGGGGGCCATGGTAATGAAAAACTGTTTTTT. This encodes CACPITGWAGGHGNEKLFF.

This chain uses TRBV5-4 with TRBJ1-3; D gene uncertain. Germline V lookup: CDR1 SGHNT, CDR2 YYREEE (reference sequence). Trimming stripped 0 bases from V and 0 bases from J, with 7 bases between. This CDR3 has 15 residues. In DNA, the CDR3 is TGTGCCAGCAGCTTGGGGCGGCCCTCTGGAAACACCATATATTTT. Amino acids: CASSLGRPSGNTIYF.

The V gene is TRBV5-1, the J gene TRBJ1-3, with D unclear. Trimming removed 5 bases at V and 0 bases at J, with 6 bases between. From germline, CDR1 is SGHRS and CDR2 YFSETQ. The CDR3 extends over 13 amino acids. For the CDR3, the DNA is TGCGCCAGCAGAACAGACTCTGGAAACACCATATATTTT. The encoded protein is CASRTDSGNTIYF.

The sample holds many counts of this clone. This chain's CDR3 is CASSELGNTEAFF. The CDR3 nucleotides are TGTGCCAGCAGTGAGTTAGGGAACACTGAAGCTTTCTTT. The chain employs TRBV6-4 and TRBJ1-1; D unresolved. The CDR3 totals 13 residues. Trimming removed 3 bases at V and 1 base at J, with 6 bases between. Germline V CDR1 and CDR2: MRHNA, SNTAGT.

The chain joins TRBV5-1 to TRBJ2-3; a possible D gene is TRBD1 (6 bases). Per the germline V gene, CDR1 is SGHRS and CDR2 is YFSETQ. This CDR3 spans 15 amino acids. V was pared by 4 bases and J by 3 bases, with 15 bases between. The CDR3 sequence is CASSLQGLWTDTQYF. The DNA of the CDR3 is TGCGCCAGCAGCCTACAGGGATTGTGGACAGATACGCAGTATTTT.

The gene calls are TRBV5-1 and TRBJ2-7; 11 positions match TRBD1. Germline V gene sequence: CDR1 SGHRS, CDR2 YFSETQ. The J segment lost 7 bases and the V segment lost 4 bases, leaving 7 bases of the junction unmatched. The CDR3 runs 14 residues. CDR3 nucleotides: TGCGCCAGCAGCCTCCGGGACAGGGGGGGAGAGCAGTACTTC. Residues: CASSLRDRGGEQYF.

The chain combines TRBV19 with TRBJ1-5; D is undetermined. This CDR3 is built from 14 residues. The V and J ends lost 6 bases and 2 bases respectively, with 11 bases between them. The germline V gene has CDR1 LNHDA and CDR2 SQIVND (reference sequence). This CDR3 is CASRAGWGNQPQHF. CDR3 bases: TGTGCCAGTAGGGCGGGGTGGGGCAATCAGCCCCAGCATTTT.

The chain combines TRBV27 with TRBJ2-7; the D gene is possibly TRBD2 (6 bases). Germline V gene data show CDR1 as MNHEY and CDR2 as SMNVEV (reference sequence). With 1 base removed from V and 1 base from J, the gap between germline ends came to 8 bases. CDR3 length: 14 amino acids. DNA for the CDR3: TGTGCCAGCAGTTTATTAGGGAGGTCCTACGAGCAGTACTTC. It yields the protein CASSLLGRSYEQYF.

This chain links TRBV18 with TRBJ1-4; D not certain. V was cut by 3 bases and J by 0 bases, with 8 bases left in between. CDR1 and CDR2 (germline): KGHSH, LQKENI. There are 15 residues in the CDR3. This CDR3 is CASSPRRSTNEKLFF. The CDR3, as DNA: TGTGCCAGCTCACCTCGGAGATCAACTAATGAAAAACTGTTTTTT.

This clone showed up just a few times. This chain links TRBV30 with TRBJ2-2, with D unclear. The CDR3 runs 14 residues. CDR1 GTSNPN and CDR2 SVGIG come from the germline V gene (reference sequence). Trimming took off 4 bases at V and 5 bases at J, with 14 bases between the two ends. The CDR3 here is CAWTIKGRTGELFF. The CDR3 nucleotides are TGTGCCTGGACCATCAAAGGCAGGACCGGGGAGCTGTTTTTT.

CDR3 region: CASSRDRPMNTEAFF. The CDR3 nucleotides are TGTGCCAGCAGCCGGGACAGGCCGATGAACACTGAAGCTTTCTTT. The chain carries TRBV5-8 and TRBJ1-1, with 8 bases lining up with TRBD1. Germline CDR1 reads SGHTS; CDR2 reads YDEGEE. The length of the CDR3 is 15 residues. Trimming cost V 4 bases and J 0 bases; bases outside gene matches: 5.

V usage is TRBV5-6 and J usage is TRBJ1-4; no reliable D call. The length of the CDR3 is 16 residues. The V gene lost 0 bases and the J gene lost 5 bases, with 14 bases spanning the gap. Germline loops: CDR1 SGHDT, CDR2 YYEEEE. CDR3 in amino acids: CASSLDPLSSNEKLFF. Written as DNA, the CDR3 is TGTGCCAGCAGCTTGGACCCTCTATCATCAAATGAAAAACTGTTTTTT.